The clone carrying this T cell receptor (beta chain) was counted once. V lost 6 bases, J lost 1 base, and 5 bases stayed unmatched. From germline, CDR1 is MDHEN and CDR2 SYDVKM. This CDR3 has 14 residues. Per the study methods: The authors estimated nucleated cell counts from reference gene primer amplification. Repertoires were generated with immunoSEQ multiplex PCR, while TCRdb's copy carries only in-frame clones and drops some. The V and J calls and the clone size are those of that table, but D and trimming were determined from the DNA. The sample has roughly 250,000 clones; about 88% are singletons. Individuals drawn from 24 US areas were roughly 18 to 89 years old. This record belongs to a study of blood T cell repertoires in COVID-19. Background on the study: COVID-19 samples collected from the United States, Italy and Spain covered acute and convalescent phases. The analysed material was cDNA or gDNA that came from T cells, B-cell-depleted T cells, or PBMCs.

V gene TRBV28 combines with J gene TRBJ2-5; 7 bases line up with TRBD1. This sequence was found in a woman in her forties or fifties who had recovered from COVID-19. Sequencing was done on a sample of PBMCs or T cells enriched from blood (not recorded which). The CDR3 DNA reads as TGTGCCAGCAGGCCGACAGGGTCCCAAGAGACCCAGTACTTC. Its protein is CASRPTGSQETQYF.